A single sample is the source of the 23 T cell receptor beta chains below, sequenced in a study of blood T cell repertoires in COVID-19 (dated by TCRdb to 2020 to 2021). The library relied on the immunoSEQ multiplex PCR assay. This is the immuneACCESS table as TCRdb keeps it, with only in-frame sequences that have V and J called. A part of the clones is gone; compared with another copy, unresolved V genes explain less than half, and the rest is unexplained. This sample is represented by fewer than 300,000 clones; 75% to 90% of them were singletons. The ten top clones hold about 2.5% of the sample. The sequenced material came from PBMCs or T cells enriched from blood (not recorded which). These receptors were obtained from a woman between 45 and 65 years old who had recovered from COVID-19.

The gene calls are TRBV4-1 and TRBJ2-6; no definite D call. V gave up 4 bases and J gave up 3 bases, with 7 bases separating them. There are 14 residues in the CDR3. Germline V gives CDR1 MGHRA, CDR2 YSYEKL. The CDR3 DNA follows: TGCGCCAGCAGCCGAGGAAATGGGGCCAACGTCCTGACTTTC. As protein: CASSRGNGANVLTF.

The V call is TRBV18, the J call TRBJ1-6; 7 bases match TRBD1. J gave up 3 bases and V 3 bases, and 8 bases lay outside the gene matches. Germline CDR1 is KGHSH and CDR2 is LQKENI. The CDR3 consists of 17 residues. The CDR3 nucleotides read TGTGCCAGCTCACCCCTTTCCCGGGACAGCTATAATTCACCCCTCCACTTT. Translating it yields CASSPLSRDSYNSPLHF.

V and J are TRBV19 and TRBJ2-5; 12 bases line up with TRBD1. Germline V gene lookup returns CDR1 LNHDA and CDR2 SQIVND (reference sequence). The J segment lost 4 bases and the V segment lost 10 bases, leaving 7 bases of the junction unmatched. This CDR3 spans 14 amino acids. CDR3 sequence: CATTGTGGTETQYF. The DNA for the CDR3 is TGTGCCACCACCGGGACAGGGGGCACAGAGACCCAGTACTTC.

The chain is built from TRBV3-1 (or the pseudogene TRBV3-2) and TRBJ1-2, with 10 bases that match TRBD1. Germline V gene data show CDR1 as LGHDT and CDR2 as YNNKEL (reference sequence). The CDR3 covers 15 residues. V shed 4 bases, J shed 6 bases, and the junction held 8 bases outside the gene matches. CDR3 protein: CASSPRDRGSHGYTF. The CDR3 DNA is TGTGCCAGCAGCCCCCGGGACAGGGGATCTCATGGCTACACCTTC.

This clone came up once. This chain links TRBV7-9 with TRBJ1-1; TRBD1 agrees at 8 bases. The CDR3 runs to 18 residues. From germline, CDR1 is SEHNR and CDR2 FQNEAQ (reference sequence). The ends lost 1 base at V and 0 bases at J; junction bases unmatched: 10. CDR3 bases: TGTGCCAGCAGCTTAGTCGGCGGGACAGGATATTTGAACACTGAAGCTTTCTTT. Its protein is CASSLVGGTGYLNTEAFF.

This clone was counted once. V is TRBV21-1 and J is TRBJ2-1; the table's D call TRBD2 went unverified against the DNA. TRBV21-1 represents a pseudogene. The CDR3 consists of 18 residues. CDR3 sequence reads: CASSNPRSSGGGRHEQFF. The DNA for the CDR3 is TGTGCCAGCAGCAACCCAAGGTCTAGCGGGGGGGGAAGGCATGAGCAGTTCTTC.

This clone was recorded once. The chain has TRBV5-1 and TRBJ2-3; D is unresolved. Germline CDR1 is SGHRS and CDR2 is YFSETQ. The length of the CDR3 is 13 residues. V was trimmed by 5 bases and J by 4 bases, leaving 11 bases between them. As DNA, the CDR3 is TGCGCCAGCAGTTCCCAAAATTCAGATACGCAGTATTTT. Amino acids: CASSSQNSDTQYF.

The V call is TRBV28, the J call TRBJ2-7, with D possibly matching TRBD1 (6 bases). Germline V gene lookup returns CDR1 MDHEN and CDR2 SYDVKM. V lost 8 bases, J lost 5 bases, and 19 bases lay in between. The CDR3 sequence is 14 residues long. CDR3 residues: CASLELQGSDEQYF. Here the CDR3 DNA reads TGTGCCAGCCTCGAGTTACAGGGCAGCGACGAGCAGTACTTC.

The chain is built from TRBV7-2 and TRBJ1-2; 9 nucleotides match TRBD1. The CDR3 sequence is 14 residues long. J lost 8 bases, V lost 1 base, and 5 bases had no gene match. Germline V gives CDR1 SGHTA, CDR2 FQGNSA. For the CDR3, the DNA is TGTGCCAGCAGCTTAGAACAGGGGGCGCTCGGCTACACCTTC. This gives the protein CASSLEQGALGYTF.

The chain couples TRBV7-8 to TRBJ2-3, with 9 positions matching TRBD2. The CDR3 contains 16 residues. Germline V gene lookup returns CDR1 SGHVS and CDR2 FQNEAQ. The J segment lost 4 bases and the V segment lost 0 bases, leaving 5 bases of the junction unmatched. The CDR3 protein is CASSLAGAGGADTQYF. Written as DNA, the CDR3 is TGTGCCAGCAGCTTAGCAGGAGCGGGAGGCGCAGATACGCAGTATTTT.

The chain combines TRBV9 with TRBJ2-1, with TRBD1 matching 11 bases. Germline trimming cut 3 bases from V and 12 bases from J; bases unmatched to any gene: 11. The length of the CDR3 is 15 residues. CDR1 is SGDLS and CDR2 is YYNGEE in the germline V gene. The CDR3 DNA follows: TGTGCCAGCAGCGAGGGGACAGGGGGTATTGGTCGGCAGTTCTTC. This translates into CASSEGTGGIGRQFF.

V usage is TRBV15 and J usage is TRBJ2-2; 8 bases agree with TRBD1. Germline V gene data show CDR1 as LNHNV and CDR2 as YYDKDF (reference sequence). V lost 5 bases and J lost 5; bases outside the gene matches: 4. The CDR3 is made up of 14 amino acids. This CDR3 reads CATSGQGRTGELFF. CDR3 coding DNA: TGTGCCACCAGCGGACAGGGTAGGACCGGGGAGCTGTTTTTT.

CDR3 sequence (DNA): TGTGCCAGCAGCTTGGCCTCGGGGGAGAGCTCCTACGAGCAGTACTTC. The encoded protein is CASSLASGESSYEQYF. The chain couples TRBV5-6 to TRBJ2-7, with a possible D match to TRBD2 (6 bases). This CDR3 contains 16 residues. Trimming left V 0 bases short and J 0 bases short, with 13 bases between. Per germline, CDR1 SGHDT and CDR2 YYEEEE.

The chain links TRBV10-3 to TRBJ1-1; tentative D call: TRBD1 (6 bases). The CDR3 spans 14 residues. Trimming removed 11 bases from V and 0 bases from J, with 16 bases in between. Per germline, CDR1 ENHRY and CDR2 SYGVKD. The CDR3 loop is CAHRGGQMNTEAFF. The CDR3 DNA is TGTGCCCACCGCGGGGGGCAAATGAACACTGAAGCTTTCTTT.

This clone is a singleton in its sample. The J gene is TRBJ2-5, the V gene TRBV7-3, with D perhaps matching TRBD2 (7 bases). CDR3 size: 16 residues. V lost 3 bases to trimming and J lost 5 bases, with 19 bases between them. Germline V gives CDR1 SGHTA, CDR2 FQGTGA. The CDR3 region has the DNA TGTGCCAGCAGCTTCCAGCCTACAGGGAGGGGGGAGACCCAGTACTTC. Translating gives CASSFQPTGRGETQYF.

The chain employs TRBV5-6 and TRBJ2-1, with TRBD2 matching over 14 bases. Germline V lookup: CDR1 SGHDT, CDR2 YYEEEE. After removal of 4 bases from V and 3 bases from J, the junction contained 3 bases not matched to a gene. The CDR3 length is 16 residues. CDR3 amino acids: CASSNGLAGGYNEQFF. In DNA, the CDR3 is TGTGCCAGCAGCAACGGACTAGCGGGAGGCTACAATGAGCAGTTCTTC.

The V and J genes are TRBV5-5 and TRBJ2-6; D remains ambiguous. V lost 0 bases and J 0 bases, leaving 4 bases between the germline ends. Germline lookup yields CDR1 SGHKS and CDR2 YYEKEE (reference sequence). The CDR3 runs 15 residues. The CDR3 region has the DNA TGTGCCAGCAGCTTGGTTTACTCTGGGGCCAACGTCCTGACTTTC. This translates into CASSLVYSGANVLTF. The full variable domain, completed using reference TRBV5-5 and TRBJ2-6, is DAGVTQSPTHLIKTRGQQVTLRCSPISGHKSVSWYQQVLGQGPQFIFQYYEKEERGRGNFPDRFSARQFPNYSSELNVNALLLGDSALYLCASSLVYSGANVLTFGAGSRLTVL.

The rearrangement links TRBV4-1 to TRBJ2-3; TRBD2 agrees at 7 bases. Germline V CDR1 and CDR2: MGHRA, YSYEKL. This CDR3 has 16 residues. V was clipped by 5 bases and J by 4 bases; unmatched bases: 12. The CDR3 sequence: CASSRTGGVKADTQYF. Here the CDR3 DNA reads TGCGCCAGCAGCAGGACTGGGGGGGTTAAGGCAGATACGCAGTATTTT.

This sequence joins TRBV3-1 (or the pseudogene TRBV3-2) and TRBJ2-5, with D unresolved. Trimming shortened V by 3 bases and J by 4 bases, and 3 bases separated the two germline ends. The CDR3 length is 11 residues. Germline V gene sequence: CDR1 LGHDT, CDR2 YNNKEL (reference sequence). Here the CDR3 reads CASSHSETQYF. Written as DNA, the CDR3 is TGTGCCAGCAGCCACTCAGAGACCCAGTACTTC.

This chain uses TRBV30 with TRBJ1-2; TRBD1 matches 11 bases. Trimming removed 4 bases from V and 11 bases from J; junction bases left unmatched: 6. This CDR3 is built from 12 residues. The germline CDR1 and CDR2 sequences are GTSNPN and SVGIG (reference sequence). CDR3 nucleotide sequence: TGTGCCTGGACTTGGGACAGGGGGGATTACACCTTC. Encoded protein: CAWTWDRGDYTF.

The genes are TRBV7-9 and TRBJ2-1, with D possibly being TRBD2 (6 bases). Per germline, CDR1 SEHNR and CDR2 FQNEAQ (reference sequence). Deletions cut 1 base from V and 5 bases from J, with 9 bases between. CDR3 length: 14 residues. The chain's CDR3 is CASSLVGLNNEQFF. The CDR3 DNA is TGTGCCAGCAGCTTAGTGGGACTCAACAATGAGCAGTTCTTC.

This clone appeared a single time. The CDR3 protein is CASSLQVLGTGELFF. The CDR3 DNA follows: TGTGCCAGCAGCTTACAGGTGCTGGGCACCGGGGAGCTGTTTTTT. The V call is TRBV9, the J call TRBJ2-2; D possibly corresponds to TRBD1 (5 bases). CDR1 is SGDLS, CDR2 YYNGEE, per germline. Trimming left V 4 bases short and J 4 bases short, with 14 bases between. This CDR3 has 15 amino acids.

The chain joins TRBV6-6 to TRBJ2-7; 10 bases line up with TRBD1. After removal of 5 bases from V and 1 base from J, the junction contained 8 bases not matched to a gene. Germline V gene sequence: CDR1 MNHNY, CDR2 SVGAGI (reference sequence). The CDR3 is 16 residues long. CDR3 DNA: TGTGCCAGCAGTGTTACCGGGACAGGGGCATCCTACGAGCAGTACTTC. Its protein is CASSVTGTGASYEQYF.